This TCR beta chain derives from a study of T-cell reconstitution after alpha-beta-depleted transplantation in children. TCRbeta library construction was performed incorporating unique molecular identifiers. MiXCR was run by TCRdb on the PCR reads, yielding one entry per CDR3 protein. The sample holds around 190,000 distinct CDR3 sequences, approximately 6.9% seen once. Specimen: PBMCs, collected before TCRalphabeta/CD19-depleted stem cell transplant. This receptor was taken from a boy aged 2 to 10 with acute lymphoblastic leukemia, due to receive a stem cell transplant.

CDR3 sequence reads: CASLGQGSPTQYF. The CDR3 DNA is TGTGCCAGCTTGGGACAGGGAAGTCCGACCCAGTACTTC. V is TRBV2 and J is TRBJ2-5; 9 nucleotides align to TRBD1. CDR1 and CDR2 (germline): SNHLY, FYNNEI. The length of the CDR3 is 13 residues. After removal of 8 bases from V and 7 bases from J, the junction contained 8 bases not matched to a gene.